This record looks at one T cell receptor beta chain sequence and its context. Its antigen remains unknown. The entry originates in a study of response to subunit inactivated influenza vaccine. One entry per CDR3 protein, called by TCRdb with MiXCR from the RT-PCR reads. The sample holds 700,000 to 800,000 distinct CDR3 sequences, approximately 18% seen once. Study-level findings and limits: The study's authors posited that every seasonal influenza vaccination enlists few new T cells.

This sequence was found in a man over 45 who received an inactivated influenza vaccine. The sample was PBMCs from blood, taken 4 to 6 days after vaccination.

The CDR3 spells CASSQGDRGLEETQYF. The CDR3 coding sequence is TGTGCCAGCAGCCAAGGGGACAGGGGGTTGGAAGAGACCCAGTACTTC. V usage is TRBV4-2 and J usage is TRBJ2-5, with TRBD1 matching over 11 bases. J gave up 3 bases and V 1 base, and 4 bases lay outside the gene matches. CDR1 is LGHNA, CDR2 YNFKEQ, per germline. The CDR3 consists of 16 residues.